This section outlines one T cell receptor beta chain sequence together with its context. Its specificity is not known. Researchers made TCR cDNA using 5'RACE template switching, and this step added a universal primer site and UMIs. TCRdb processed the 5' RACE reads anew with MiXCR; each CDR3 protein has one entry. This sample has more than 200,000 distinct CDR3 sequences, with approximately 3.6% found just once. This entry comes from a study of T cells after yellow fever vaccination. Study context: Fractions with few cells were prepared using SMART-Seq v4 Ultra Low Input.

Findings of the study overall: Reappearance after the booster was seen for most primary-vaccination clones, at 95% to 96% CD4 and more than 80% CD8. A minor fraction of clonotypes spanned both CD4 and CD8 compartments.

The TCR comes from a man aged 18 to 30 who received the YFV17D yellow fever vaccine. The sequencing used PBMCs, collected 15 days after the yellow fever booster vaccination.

CDR3 region: CASSAGRTGAIGELFF. The CDR3 nucleotides read TGTGCCAGCAGTGCAGGTCGGACAGGGGCCATCGGGGAGCTGTTTTTT. V and J are TRBV25-1 and TRBJ2-2; TRBD1 matches at 9 bases. In germline, CDR1 is MGHDK, CDR2 SYGVNS. V gave up 4 bases and J gave up 7 bases; unmatched junction bases: 10. This CDR3 comprises 16 residues.